A single TCR beta chain is shown here with its context. Its antigen is still unknown. The CDR3 runs 13 residues. Trimming removed 0 bases from V and 8 bases from J, with 10 bases in between. Germline lookup yields CDR1 SEHNR and CDR2 FQNEAQ (reference sequence). Data came from immunoSEQ multiplex PCR; TCRdb stores just in-frame clones and leaves some out. The data contain roughly 49,000 clones, more than 75% of them seen just once; the ten biggest clones take up about 9.3%. The investigators sampled blood at baseline, at cycle 4 day 1, and at cycle 7 day 1. The data are from a study of OX40 agonist ivuxolimab in advanced cancers. Overall study: Patients received ivuxolimab, an agonistic anti-OX40 (CD134) antibody. Patients received ivuxolimab, an intravenous treatment, every 2 weeks at 0.01 to 10 mg/kg. Study findings and constraints: With doses of 0.1-3.0 mg/kg, partial responders showed among the lowest clonal expansion.

This TCR came from an adult with an advanced solid tumor such as melanoma, head and neck, liver or kidney cancer. Specimen: CD4+ or CD8+ T cells sorted from blood, collected in a trial of the OX40 agonist ivuxolimab. The chain uses TRBV7-9 and TRBJ1-1; D gene uncertain. CDR3 nucleotide sequence: TGTGCCAGCAGCTTAGCATTCGGCAGAGAAGCTTTCTTT. This sequence encodes CASSLAFGREAFF.